A single sample is the source of the 8 T cell receptor beta chains below, sequenced in a study of T cells after yellow fever vaccination (dated by TCRdb to the late 2010s). Preparation of the library involved 5' RACE. The reads were generated on an Illumina HiSeq 2500. TCRdb trimmed public reads at Q25 via fastp, called clones via MiXCR and kept in-frame beta chains. Identical CDR3 proteins give one entry, which carries the most common genes and DNA. This sample holds about 350,000 distinct CDR3 sequences; roughly 8.4% were observed only once. Jointly, the top ten make up approximately 18% of the sample. Explained via the paper, the treatment or condition label denotes: live attenuated yellow fever vaccine strain. Specimen: PBMCs, collected more than 35 days after the first yellow fever vaccination. The receptors were gathered from a man between 18 and 35 years old who received the YFV17D yellow fever vaccine.

The gene calls are TRBV13 and TRBJ2-1, with a tentative D call TRBD1 (6 bases). The CDR3 length is 14 residues. Germline V CDR1 and CDR2: PRHDT, FYEKMQ (reference sequence). Trimming left V 5 bases short and J 7 bases short, with 15 bases between. CDR3: CASSGQQGRNEQFF. CDR3 sequence (DNA): TGTGCCAGCAGCGGTCAGCAGGGGCGAAATGAGCAGTTCTTC.

This clonotype was detected many times. The CDR3 reads CASSLVAGRPGELFF. In DNA form, the CDR3 reads TGTGCCAGCAGCTTAGTAGCTGGGAGGCCCGGGGAGCTGTTTTTT. The chain combines TRBV7-8 with TRBJ2-2; D is perhaps TRBD2 (6 bases). This CDR3 spans 15 amino acids. V was shortened by 1 base and J by 6 bases, with 12 bases between the two germline ends. Germline V gene sequence: CDR1 SGHVS, CDR2 FQNEAQ.

V usage is TRBV10-3 and J usage is TRBJ2-2, with 8 bases that match TRBD1. The germline gives CDR1 ENHRY, CDR2 SYGVKD. The CDR3 consists of 15 residues. V shed 5 bases, J shed 6 bases, and the junction held 8 bases outside the gene matches. The CDR3 protein is CAISSRDRPPGELFF. DNA for the CDR3: TGTGCCATCAGTTCCCGGGACAGGCCTCCCGGGGAGCTGTTTTTT.

This chain uses TRBV20-1 with TRBJ2-2, with D perhaps TRBD2 (5 bases). The germline V and J ends were trimmed by 5 bases and 5 bases, with 15 bases remaining between them. Germline CDR1 and CDR2: DFQATT and SNEGSKA (reference sequence). This CDR3 contains 14 residues. As DNA, the CDR3 is TGCAGTGCTGCCGGACTGGCTTGGACCGGGGAGCTGTTTTTT. Protein sequence: CSAAGLAWTGELFF.

The rearrangement links TRBV5-6 to TRBJ1-1; no reliable D call. Trimming took 5 bases from V and 1 from J, leaving 15 bases between them. The CDR3 totals 15 residues. Germline V gene sequence: CDR1 SGHDT, CDR2 YYEEEE. For the CDR3, the DNA is TGTGCCAGCAGGATTTTACCGGGTGGGAACACTGAAGCTTTCTTT. It encodes CASRILPGGNTEAFF.

The chain recombines TRBV5-1 with TRBJ2-2; 8 bases are shared with TRBD1. CDR3 length: 16 amino acids. Germline trimming cut 1 base from V and 3 bases from J; bases unmatched to any gene: 5. The germline gives CDR1 SGHRS, CDR2 YFSETQ. The CDR3 sequence: CASSLYGQGDTGELFF. The DNA for the CDR3 is TGCGCCAGCAGCTTGTATGGACAGGGAGACACCGGGGAGCTGTTTTTT.

A few counts support this clonotype. The gene calls are TRBV5-1 and TRBJ2-5, with D possibly matching TRBD1 (6 bases). The V end lost 4 bases, the J end lost 5 bases, and 15 bases lay between the germline ends. Looked up from germline, CDR1 is SGHRS and CDR2 is YFSETQ. The CDR3 loop spans 14 amino acids. The DNA for the CDR3 is TGCGCCAGCAGCGCGGTGAGTGGACAGGAGACCCAGTACTTC. It encodes CASSAVSGQETQYF.

This clonotype was seen a handful of times. This rearrangement joins TRBV12-3 or TRBV12-4 to TRBJ2-1, with D tentatively TRBD2 (7 bases). V was cut by 3 bases and J by 9 bases, with 9 bases left in between. CDR3 length equals 12 residues. CDR3: CASSLRGLEQFF. DNA for the CDR3: TGTGCCAGCAGTTTGCGGGGGCTTGAGCAGTTCTTC.